This passage covers 5 T cell receptor beta chains from one sample sequenced in a study of CD8 T cells in Susac syndrome. The authors reverse transcribed roughly 0.45 to 1 ug RNA with random hexamers. TCRdb re-derived calls from the immunoSEQ multiplex PCR reads in MiXCR, one entry per CDR3 protein. The repertoire consists of 70,000 to 95,000 distinct CDR3 sequences, with 94% occurring once and the leading ten covering roughly 0.97%. The sample consisted of CD8+ T cells from PBMCs. The receptor source for this set is a human donor with Susac syndrome.

The gene calls are TRBV19 and TRBJ2-2, with TRBD2 as a possible D gene (6 bases). Germline CDR1 LNHDA, CDR2 SQIVND (reference sequence). The CDR3 extends over 14 amino acids. The V end lost 10 bases, the J end lost 3 bases, and 15 bases lay between the germline ends. The CDR3 protein is CATSWWGDTGELFF. DNA for the CDR3: TGTGCCACCTCCTGGTGGGGGGACACCGGGGAGCTGTTTTTT.

The rearrangement links TRBV20-1 to TRBJ2-3; TRBD1 agrees at 7 bases. The CDR3 is made up of 17 amino acids. CDR1 DFQATT and CDR2 SNEGSKA come from the germline V gene (reference sequence). Trimming at V came to 3 bases and at J to 1 base, leaving 13 bases not matched to a gene. In DNA, the CDR3 is TGCAGTGCTAGTGCCGACAGGGACGGGGCGGGCACAGATACGCAGTATTTT. Translated: CSASADRDGAGTDTQYF.

The chain carries TRBV4-3 and TRBJ1-1; TRBD1 matches 8 bases. Per the germline V gene, CDR1 is LGHNA and CDR2 is YSLEER. V shed 6 bases and J 6 bases; nucleotides not matched to a gene: 12. The CDR3 runs to 15 residues. CDR3 sequence: CASRTEQGGRPEAFF. CDR3 coding DNA: TGCGCCAGCAGAACTGAACAGGGGGGAAGGCCTGAAGCTTTCTTT.

The CDR3, as DNA: TGTGCCAGCAGCGTCCAGCCCGTAGGAGATACGCAGTATTTT. Translating it yields CASSVQPVGDTQYF. The chain employs TRBV7-9 and TRBJ2-3; D ambiguous. This CDR3 spans 14 amino acids. The germline V and J ends were trimmed by 5 bases and 5 bases, with 14 bases remaining between them. Germline V gene sequence: CDR1 SEHNR, CDR2 FQNEAQ (reference sequence).

The V call is TRBV5-8, the J call TRBJ2-7; D ambiguous. The germline V gene encodes CDR1 SGHTS and CDR2 YDEGEE. The CDR3 spans 15 residues. V lost 3 bases and J lost 0, with 13 bases in between. CDR3 loop: CASSSRGASSYEQYF. Written as DNA, the CDR3 is TGTGCCAGCAGCTCTCGAGGCGCAAGCTCCTACGAGCAGTACTTC.